This T cell receptor beta chain came from a study of Ad26.COV2.S vaccination and SARS-CoV-2 variants. The overall study: Within the COV1001 Ad26.COV2.S trial arm, the donor was enrolled. Recipients of Ad26.COV2.S got it intramuscularly, once or twice 56 days apart.

Only in-frame clones appear in the TCRdb table, and some are missing; sequencing was by immunoSEQ multiplex PCR. The table lists approximately 480,000 clones, 87% of them singletons. The study's findings and limits: Across vaccine and placebo recipients, the breadth of non-spike TCRs was similar. Individuals receiving vaccine had higher spike-specific TCR breadth than placebo recipients did.

CDR1 is SQVTM, CDR2 ANQGSEA, per germline. CDR3 length: 10 residues. V was trimmed by 7 bases and J by 6 bases, leaving 8 bases between them. In regard to this clone: Its target is unknown.

The treatment denotes: some 20 received Ad26.COV2.S at low or high dose, single or two shots; several received placebo; per-sample allocation not given. Sample collection was performed on day 63 after the first vaccine or placebo injection. The chain links TRBV29-1 to TRBJ2-3; no definite D call. Here the sequenced sample was peripheral blood, taken in a trial of Ad26.COV2.S vaccine versus placebo. This clonotype was obtained from a person aged 18-65 years who received the Ad26.COV2.S COVID-19 vaccine or a placebo. In DNA form, the CDR3 reads TGCAGCGCCGGATACGATACGCAGTATTTT. The encoded protein is CSAGYDTQYF.